Listed here are 23 T cell receptor beta chains from one sample, sequenced in a study of OX40 agonist ivuxolimab in advanced cancers. Profiled with immunoSEQ multiplex PCR; TCRdb holds only in-frame clones, not every one. The profile covers 40,000 to 60,000 clones, with 92% appearing a single time and around 6.7% taken by the ten largest. The material was CD4+ or CD8+ T cells sorted from blood, obtained in a trial of the OX40 agonist ivuxolimab. The receptors here all came from an adult with an advanced solid tumor such as melanoma, head and neck, liver or kidney cancer.

The chain recombines TRBV6-5 with TRBJ2-2, with TRBD1 identical over 7 bases. The CDR3 extends over 14 amino acids. CDR1 and CDR2 from the germline V gene are MNHEY and SVGAGI. With V trimmed by 8 bases and J by 3 bases, 6 bases remained unmatched. The CDR3 sequence is CASQGQTYTGELFF. In DNA, the CDR3 is TGTGCCAGCCAGGGACAGACCTACACCGGGGAGCTGTTTTTT.

The chain has TRBV19 and TRBJ2-1, with 8 bases lining up with TRBD2. After removal of 5 bases from V and 10 bases from J, the junction contained 7 bases not matched to a gene. This CDR3 is 13 amino acids long. Germline values: CDR1 LNHDA, CDR2 SQIVND (reference sequence). The CDR3 region has the DNA TGTGCCAGTAGTGCACTCTCGGGGGGGGAGCAGTTCTTC. Protein: CASSALSGGEQFF.

V usage is TRBV7-2 and J usage is TRBJ2-1, with D tentatively TRBD1 or TRBD2 (6 bases each). The CDR3 is 14 residues long. V lost 5 bases and J 2 bases, leaving 10 bases between the germline ends. The germline V gene encodes CDR1 SGHTA and CDR2 FQGNSA. CDR3 nucleotides: TGTGCCAGCAGCCATCGGGGGCCCTACAATGAGCAGTTCTTC. Translation: CASSHRGPYNEQFF.

The chain carries TRBV11-2 and TRBJ2-3, with 15 bases lining up with TRBD2. Trimming cost V 6 bases and J 5 bases; bases outside gene matches: 6. CDR3 length equals 16 residues. The germline gives CDR1 SGHAT, CDR2 FQNNGV. The CDR3 is CASSHRTSGGVDTQYF. In nucleotides, the CDR3 is TGTGCCAGCAGTCATAGGACTAGCGGGGGGGTAGATACGCAGTATTTT.

The V gene is TRBV7-9, the J gene TRBJ1-1; TRBD1 aligns across 9 bases. Looked up from germline, CDR1 is SEHNR and CDR2 is FQNEAQ (reference sequence). The CDR3 is 14 residues long. V gave up 5 bases and J gave up 1 base; unmatched junction bases: 2. The CDR3 sequence: CASSQTGGNTEAFF. CDR3 coding DNA: TGTGCCAGCAGCCAGACAGGGGGGAACACTGAAGCTTTCTTT.

The gene calls are TRBV2 and TRBJ2-3; D unresolved. Looked up from germline, CDR1 is SNHLY and CDR2 is FYNNEI. This CDR3 spans 16 amino acids. Trimming removed 5 bases from V and 0 bases from J, with 15 bases in between. As DNA, the CDR3 is TGTGCCAGCAGTCCATTCGGCGGCCCTAGCACAGATACGCAGTATTTT. Its translation: CASSPFGGPSTDTQYF.

The V and J genes are TRBV9 and TRBJ2-7; possible D gene TRBD2, 6 bases. Trimming removed 0 bases from V and 5 bases from J, with 12 bases in between. Germline V lookup: CDR1 SGDLS, CDR2 YYNGEE. This CDR3 has 14 residues. The CDR3 sequence: CASSVEWGVDEQYF. The CDR3 DNA follows: TGTGCCAGCAGCGTAGAATGGGGGGTCGACGAGCAGTACTTC.

This rearrangement joins TRBV4-1 to TRBJ1-3; D is possibly TRBD1 (5 bases). There are 16 residues in the CDR3. CDR1 and CDR2 from the germline V gene are MGHRA and YSYEKL. V lost 0 bases and J 3 bases, leaving 12 bases between the germline ends. CDR3 DNA: TGCGCCAGCAGCCAAGAGGGTCAGGGTAGTGGAAACACCATATATTTT. As protein: CASSQEGQGSGNTIYF.

The rearrangement links TRBV27 to TRBJ1-6; D perhaps matches TRBD1 (5 bases). The CDR3 totals 14 residues. V dropped 0 bases and J dropped 9 bases, with 9 bases sitting between them. Germline V gene lookup returns CDR1 MNHEY and CDR2 SMNVEV (reference sequence). CDR3 protein: CASSLSPGGSPLHF. In nucleotides, the CDR3 is TGTGCCAGCAGTTTATCCCCCGGGGGTTCACCCCTCCACTTT.

The chain has TRBV7-8 and TRBJ1-3; TRBD1 might be the D (5 bases). With 8 bases removed from V and 0 bases from J, the gap between germline ends came to 20 bases. Germline V gene sequence: CDR1 SGHVS, CDR2 FQNEAQ. CDR3 length: 17 amino acids. This CDR3 is CASSLGGGVHSGNTIYF. In DNA form, the CDR3 reads TGTGCCAGCTCCCTCGGGGGGGGAGTGCACTCTGGAAACACCATATATTTT.

The chain has TRBV6-5 and TRBJ1-2; TRBD1 is a possible D gene (5 bases). Per the germline V gene, CDR1 is MNHEY and CDR2 is SVGAGI. This CDR3 is 14 amino acids long. Trimming shortened V by 5 bases and J by 3 bases, and 13 bases separated the two germline ends. For the CDR3, the DNA is TGTGCCAGCAGTGGTTGGGACGGGGACTATGGCTACACCTTC. Its protein is CASSGWDGDYGYTF.

The chain links TRBV5-5 to TRBJ2-2, with no clear D. Per germline, CDR1 SGHKS and CDR2 YYEKEE (reference sequence). This CDR3 is built from 13 residues. Trimming took off 2 bases at V and 1 base at J, with 3 bases between the two ends. The CDR3 reads CASSFKNTGELFF. The CDR3 DNA follows: TGTGCCAGCAGCTTTAAGAACACCGGGGAGCTGTTTTTT.

This clone appeared a single time. This chain joins TRBV9 and TRBJ2-3; 10 bases are a match to TRBD1. Germline CDR1 SGDLS, CDR2 YYNGEE. V lost 3 bases, J lost 3 bases, and 7 bases stayed unmatched. CDR3 length: 16 residues. CDR3 sequence: CASSARQGAITDTQYF. The CDR3 bases are TGTGCCAGCAGCGCCCGACAGGGGGCGATAACAGATACGCAGTATTTT.

The chain is built from TRBV7-9 and TRBJ1-5; 7 nucleotides line up with TRBD1. The CDR3 sequence is 14 residues long. With 5 bases clipped from V and 8 bases from J, the junction kept 9 bases outside the gene matches. The germline gives CDR1 SEHNR, CDR2 FQNEAQ (reference sequence). The chain's CDR3 is CASSQDREGEPQHF. Here the CDR3 DNA reads TGTGCCAGCAGCCAAGACAGGGAGGGGGAGCCCCAGCATTTT.

The V call is TRBV6-5, the J call TRBJ1-1, with D perhaps TRBD1 (6 bases). The CDR3 sequence is 14 residues long. The V gene's germline CDR1 is MNHEY and CDR2 SVGAGI. V was cut by 6 bases and J by 0 bases, with 11 bases left in between. As DNA, the CDR3 is TGTGCCAGCAGGCTAAACAGGGTGAACACTGAAGCTTTCTTT. The encoded protein is CASRLNRVNTEAFF.

The rearrangement links TRBV9 to TRBJ2-7; D gene ambiguous. The CDR3 runs 15 residues. V lost 0 bases and J 6 bases, leaving 16 bases between the germline ends. Germline V gene data show CDR1 as SGDLS and CDR2 as YYNGEE. In DNA, the CDR3 is TGTGCCAGCAGCGTAGCTACAGCACCCACCGGCGAGCAGTACTTC. Translating gives CASSVATAPTGEQYF.

This clone is medium-sized within its sample. The V gene is TRBV19, the J gene TRBJ2-7; TRBD2 might be the D (5 bases). CDR1 LNHDA and CDR2 SQIVND come from the germline V gene (reference sequence). The CDR3 has 13 residues. V lost 1 base and J lost 6, with 10 bases in between. CDR3 sequence: CASSIGRGSEQYF. The DNA of the CDR3 is TGTGCCAGTAGTATAGGTCGAGGGTCCGAGCAGTACTTC.

The chain uses TRBV6-5 and TRBJ2-2; TRBD1 matches 7 bases. CDR1 is MNHEY, CDR2 SVGAGI, per germline. This CDR3 has 15 amino acids. The V gene end was trimmed by 2 bases and the J gene end by 0 bases; junction bases not matched to a gene: 0. CDR3 amino acids: CASSYGTANTGELFF. In nucleotides, the CDR3 is TGTGCCAGCAGTTACGGGACAGCGAACACCGGGGAGCTGTTTTTT.

The chain recombines TRBV4-1 with TRBJ1-2; TRBD1 might be the D (5 bases). Germline loops: CDR1 MGHRA, CDR2 YSYEKL. The germline V and J ends were trimmed by 0 bases and 7 bases, with 18 bases remaining between them. The CDR3 runs to 16 residues. The CDR3 is CASSQDPVTAAGGYTF. The CDR3 nucleotides are TGCGCCAGCAGCCAAGATCCGGTGACAGCTGCTGGTGGCTACACCTTC.

The chain links TRBV11-1 to TRBJ1-1; D is possibly TRBD1 (5 bases). The CDR3 covers 14 residues. The ends were cut back, 5 bases at V and 11 bases at J, with 21 bases in the middle. Looked up from germline, CDR1 is SGHAT and CDR2 is FQDESV (reference sequence). CDR3 sequence reads: CASSPRRSGRWAFF. Here the CDR3 DNA reads TGTGCCAGCAGCCCGCGTCGATCAGGGAGGTGGGCTTTCTTT.

The chain joins TRBV25-1 to TRBJ1-1; TRBD1 matches 9 bases. J was trimmed by 3 bases and V by 3 bases; bases with no gene match: 5. The CDR3 is made up of 15 amino acids. The germline V gene has CDR1 MGHDK and CDR2 SYGVNS. CDR3 coding DNA: TGTGCCAGCAGTGAGGGACAGGGCCGTTACACTGAAGCTTTCTTT. Residues: CASSEGQGRYTEAFF. Full variable domain (outside the CDR3, taken from reference TRBV25-1 and TRBJ1-1): EADIYQTPRYLVIGTGKKITLECSQTMGHDKMYWYQQDPGMELHLIHYSYGVNSTEKGDLSSESTVSRIRTEHFPLTLESARPSHTSQYLCASSEGQGRYTEAFFGQGTRLTVV.

V usage is TRBV9 and J usage is TRBJ1-2; D ambiguous. The CDR3 runs 12 residues. Germline V CDR1 and CDR2: SGDLS, YYNGEE. Deletions cut 7 bases from V and 0 bases from J, with 7 bases between. The CDR3 is CASGTSNYGYTF. For the CDR3, the DNA is TGTGCCAGCGGCACTTCTAACTATGGCTACACCTTC.

Only one count was recorded for this clone. This rearrangement joins TRBV19 to TRBJ2-7; a possible D gene is TRBD1 (5 bases). Trimming pared 1 base from V and 6 bases from J, leaving 10 bases between. There are 13 residues in the CDR3. Germline loops: CDR1 LNHDA, CDR2 SQIVND (reference sequence). The CDR3 sequence is CASSIVQGGEQYV. The CDR3 nucleotides are TGTGCCAGTAGTATAGTCCAGGGTGGCGAGCAGTACGTC.